The rows below give T cell receptor beta chains drawn from one sample of a study of shared clonotypes between healthy human individuals. Method: immunoSEQ multiplex PCR; TCRdb's copy keeps in-frame clones and lacks some. The repertoire holds about 580,000 clones, with roughly 98% as singletons. Source material: naive CD8+ T cells sorted from blood. The receptors here all came from a man aged 30-40 years in good health. Each CDR3 is given with its conserved first and last residue. A D gene is named only where the DNA matches it firmly. Clone size is not always given. Where it is, it says once, few, many or a class for expanded clones.

d_call	v_call	j_call	clone_size	cdr3_length	cdr3_aa	cdr3_nt
TRBD2	TRBV7-9	TRBJ2-7	.	17	CASSLLAGTSRNYEQYF	TGTGCCAGCAGCTTATTGGCCGGGACTAGCAGAAACTACGAGCAGTACTTC
.	TRBV30	TRBJ2-3	.	15	CAWSVLASPTDTQYF	TGTGCCTGGAGTGTACTGGCTAGTCCCACAGATACGCAGTATTTT
.	TRBV6-6	TRBJ2-1	.	13	CASTEVVGNEQFF	TGTGCCAGCACCGAGGTGGTCGGCAATGAGCAGTTCTTC
TRBD1	TRBV4-3	TRBJ2-1	.	16	CASSQDGGQPDNEQFF	TGCGCCAGCAGCCAAGATGGGGGACAGCCTGACAATGAGCAGTTCTTC
TRBD2	TRBV30	TRBJ2-3	.	14	CAWTLAGVSDTQYF	TGTGCCTGGACCTTAGCGGGAGTCTCAGATACGCAGTATTTT
.	TRBV7-3	TRBJ2-7	.	13	CASSLVGKGEQYF	TGTGCCAGCAGCTTGGTTGGGAAGGGCGAGCAGTACTTC
TRBD1	TRBV7-9	TRBJ2-7	.	15	CASSLAGDSPYEQYF	TGTGCCAGCAGCTTAGCGGGGGACAGTCCCTACGAGCAGTACTTC
.	TRBV20-1	TRBJ2-7	once	11	CSARTGHEQYF	TGCAGTGCCCGAACAGGGCACGAGCAGTACTTC
.	TRBV7-9	TRBJ1-2	.	13	CASSSDGLYGYTF	TGTGCCAGCAGTTCCGACGGACTCTATGGCTACACCTTC
TRBD1	TRBV29-1	TRBJ2-7	.	13	CSVEPGQGYEQYF	TGCAGCGTTGAACCGGGACAGGGCTACGAGCAGTACTTC
TRBD2	TRBV4-3	TRBJ2-7	.	16	CASSQDWASGSYEQYF	TGCGCCAGCAGCCAAGATTGGGCTAGCGGCTCCTACGAGCAGTACTTC
.	TRBV19	TRBJ1-5	.	13	CASSIGLVTPQHF	TGTGCCAGTAGTATAGGCCTTGTGACGCCCCAGCATTTT
.	TRBV10-2	TRBJ2-7	.	11	CATGEFYEQYF	TGCGCCACGGGTGAATTCTACGAGCAGTACTTC
.	TRBV6-6	TRBJ1-1	.	16	CASSWLEGTGNTEAFF	TGTGCCAGCTCATGGTTGGAAGGGACGGGGAACACTGAAGCTTTCTTT
.	TRBV21-1	TRBJ2-5	.	14	CASSKVEAQETQYF	TGTGCCAGCAGCAAAGTTGAGGCCCAAGAGACCCAGTACTTC
.	TRBV7-9	TRBJ2-3	.	15	CASSLWDSSTDTQYF	TGTGCCAGCAGCTTGTGGGATTCTAGCACAGATACGCAGTATTTT
.	TRBV28	TRBJ1-1	.	14	CASSLSGSNTEAFF	TGTGCCAGCAGTTTATCCGGCAGTAACACTGAAGCTTTCTTT
.	TRBV5-6	TRBJ2-7	.	13	CASSLVASYEQYF	TGTGCCAGCAGCCTAGTGGCGTCCTACGAGCAGTACTTC
TRBD2	TRBV15	TRBJ2-3	.	16	CATTPFLAGNTDTQYF	TGTGCCACCACCCCGTTCCTAGCGGGAAATACAGATACGCAGTATTTT
TRBD2	TRBV4-3	TRBJ2-7	.	16	CASSQDRLAGSYEQYF	TGCGCCAGCAGCCAAGATAGACTAGCGGGAAGCTACGAGCAGTACTTC
.	TRBV29-1	TRBJ2-1	.	11	CSVAGWREQFF	TGCAGCGTGGCAGGATGGCGTGAGCAGTTCTTC
.	TRBV11-2	TRBJ2-1	.	11	CASSFLSGQFF	TGTGCCAGCAGTTTTTTGAGTGGGCAGTTCTTC
.	TRBV11-2	TRBJ1-1	.	13	CASSLGANTEAFF	TGTGCCAGCAGCTTAGGTGCGAACACTGAAGCTTTCTTT
.	TRBV5-1	TRBJ1-1	.	14	CASSSLWGRTEAFF	TGCGCCAGCAGCTCACTCTGGGGACGGACTGAAGCTTTCTTT
TRBD2	TRBV2	TRBJ2-3	once	18	CASSVDRTSGSLEDTQYF	TGTGCCAGCAGCGTCGATCGGACTAGCGGGAGCCTTGAGGATACGCAGTATTTT
.	TRBV9	TRBJ2-1	once	11	CASSVYNEQFF	TGTGCCAGCAGCGTCTACAATGAGCAGTTCTTC
.	TRBV28	TRBJ2-7	.	11	CASSWGAEQYF	TGTGCCAGCAGTTGGGGGGCGGAGCAGTACTTC
.	TRBV7-6	TRBJ1-1	.	15	CASSLVRQAAGDAFF	TGTGCCAGCAGCTTAGTGCGACAGGCGGCGGGTGATGCTTTCTTT
TRBD2	TRBV2	TRBJ2-1	once	15	CASSAGLAGFNEQFF	TGTGCCAGCAGTGCGGGACTAGCGGGGTTCAATGAGCAGTTCTTC
.	TRBV6-6	TRBJ2-3	.	16	CASSYLPGPVRDTQYF	TGTGCCAGCAGTTACCTCCCAGGGCCCGTTAGGGATACGCAGTATTTT